These 11 T cell receptor beta chains were all obtained from the same sample, sequenced in a study of shared clonotypes between healthy human individuals. Clones were read by immunoSEQ multiplex PCR, and TCRdb kept only the in-frame ones, dropping some. The repertoire holds 400,000 to 550,000 clones, with about 80% as singletons. Sequencing was performed on PBMCs. All receptors come from a middle-aged woman in good health. Some clones in this sample may be carry-over from other donors' samples.

This clone was counted ten times or more. The rearrangement links TRBV19 to TRBJ1-4; D is undetermined. The CDR3 is made up of 14 amino acids. V was shortened by 7 bases and J by 4 bases, with 13 bases between the two germline ends. Germline lookup yields CDR1 LNHDA and CDR2 SQIVND (reference sequence). This chain's CDR3 is CASTSRNDNEKLFF. CDR3 sequence (DNA): TGTGCCAGTACATCCCGGAACGATAATGAAAAACTGTTTTTT.

The table lists this clone with a count of one. V and J are TRBV7-8 and TRBJ2-1; perhaps TRBD2 as D (6 bases). The CDR3 sequence is 15 residues long. Deletions cut 5 bases from V and 2 bases from J, with 13 bases between. CDR1 is SGHVS, CDR2 FQNEAQ, per germline. CDR3 sequence: CASSPRGLPYNEQFF. CDR3 in DNA: TGTGCCAGCAGCCCGCGCGGACTACCCTACAATGAGCAGTTCTTC.

This clone was counted once. V is TRBV6-1 and J is TRBJ1-1, with D perhaps TRBD1 (5 bases). The CDR3 covers 14 residues. With 8 bases removed from V and 4 bases from J, the gap between germline ends came to 17 bases. The germline V gene has CDR1 MNHNS and CDR2 SASEGT. The CDR3 sequence is CASSADGGVTEAFF. DNA of the CDR3: TGTGCCAGCTCTGCGGACGGGGGAGTCACTGAAGCTTTCTTT.

The chain employs TRBV18 and TRBJ1-1; the D is unclear. CDR1 and CDR2 (germline): KGHSH, LQKENI. The CDR3 is 14 amino acids. V dropped 3 bases and J dropped 0 bases, with 8 bases sitting between them. The CDR3 is CASSPPFMNTEAFF. For the CDR3, the DNA is TGTGCCAGCTCACCTCCATTCATGAACACTGAAGCTTTCTTT. The full variable domain, in which reference TRBV18 and TRBJ1-1 provide the parts outside the CDR3, is NAGVMQNPRHLVRRRGQEARLRCSPMKGHSHVYWYRQLPEEGLKFMVYLQKENIIDESGMPKERFSAEFPKEGPSILRIQQVVRGDSAAYFCASSPPFMNTEAFFGQGTRLTVV.

This clone was picked up a small number of times. The CDR3 DNA reads TGTGCCTGGAGTTGGGCAGGGGGGATAACTGAAGCTTTCTTT. This encodes CAWSWAGGITEAFF. V is TRBV30 and J is TRBJ1-1; TRBD1 aligns across 7 bases. J gave up 5 bases and V 2 bases, and 8 bases lay outside the gene matches. This CDR3 has 14 amino acids. Germline lookup yields CDR1 GTSNPN and CDR2 SVGIG (reference sequence). The whole variable domain, remainder taken from reference TRBV30 and TRBJ1-1, is SQTIHQWPATLVQPVGSPLSLECTVEGTSNPNLYWYRQAAGRGLQLLFYSVGIGQISSEVPQNLSASRPQDRQFILSSKKLLLSDSGFYLCAWSWAGGITEAFFGQGTRLTVV.

The V and J genes are TRBV5-1 and TRBJ1-2; TRBD1 aligns across 7 bases. V shed 1 base and J 5 bases; nucleotides not matched to a gene: 5. The CDR3 contains 14 residues. The germline gives CDR1 SGHRS, CDR2 YFSETQ. The CDR3, as DNA: TGCGCCAGCAGCTTGCCTGACAGGGCTTATGGCTACACCTTC. Translation gives CASSLPDRAYGYTF.

The rearrangement links TRBV6-4 to TRBJ2-3; 10 nucleotides align to TRBD1. The CDR3 contains 15 residues. Unmatched junction bases numbered 7, after V lost 4 bases and J lost 6 bases. Looked up from germline, CDR1 is MRHNA and CDR2 is SNTAGT. As DNA, the CDR3 is TGTGCCAGCAGTGGAGGACAGGGGGACTTGGATACGCAGTATTTT. This sequence encodes CASSGGQGDLDTQYF.

The CDR3 DNA reads TGTGCCAGCAGTTGGGACAGTCTTGGTTTCTACGAGCAGTACTTC. Its protein is CASSWDSLGFYEQYF. The chain recombines TRBV28 with TRBJ2-7, with 7 nucleotides matching TRBD1. The CDR3 has 15 residues. The V gene end was trimmed by 4 bases and the J gene end by 3 bases; junction bases not matched to a gene: 9. Germline V gives CDR1 MDHEN, CDR2 SYDVKM.

This clone was seen only a few times. This sequence joins TRBV27 and TRBJ2-7; 11 bases are shared with TRBD1. The length of the CDR3 is 16 residues. Losses at the gene ends were 7 bases for V and 4 bases for J; bases not matched to a gene: 12. The germline CDR1 and CDR2 sequences are MNHEY and SMNVEV (reference sequence). CDR3 sequence: CASNSLSDRGLYEQYF. Written as DNA, the CDR3 is TGTGCCAGCAATTCCCTCTCGGACAGGGGGCTTTACGAGCAGTACTTC.

In this sample, this clone turned up a few times. Here the CDR3 DNA reads TGTGCCAGCAGCTTAGCGCCCAGGGGATACAATGAGCAGTTCTTC. Translated: CASSLAPRGYNEQFF. V usage is TRBV7-2 and J usage is TRBJ2-1, with a possible D match to TRBD1 (6 bases). The CDR3 loop spans 15 amino acids. Deletions cut 0 bases from V and 4 bases from J, with 10 bases between. The V gene's germline CDR1 is SGHTA and CDR2 FQGNSA.

V is TRBV7-2 and J is TRBJ2-1; 7 nucleotides align to TRBD2. Germline V CDR1 and CDR2: SGHTA, FQGNSA. This CDR3 is 16 amino acids long. V was clipped by 3 bases and J by 3 bases; unmatched bases: 8. The CDR3 is CASSFGNSGNYNEQFF. The DNA for the CDR3 is TGTGCCAGCAGCTTTGGTAACAGCGGGAACTACAATGAGCAGTTCTTC.